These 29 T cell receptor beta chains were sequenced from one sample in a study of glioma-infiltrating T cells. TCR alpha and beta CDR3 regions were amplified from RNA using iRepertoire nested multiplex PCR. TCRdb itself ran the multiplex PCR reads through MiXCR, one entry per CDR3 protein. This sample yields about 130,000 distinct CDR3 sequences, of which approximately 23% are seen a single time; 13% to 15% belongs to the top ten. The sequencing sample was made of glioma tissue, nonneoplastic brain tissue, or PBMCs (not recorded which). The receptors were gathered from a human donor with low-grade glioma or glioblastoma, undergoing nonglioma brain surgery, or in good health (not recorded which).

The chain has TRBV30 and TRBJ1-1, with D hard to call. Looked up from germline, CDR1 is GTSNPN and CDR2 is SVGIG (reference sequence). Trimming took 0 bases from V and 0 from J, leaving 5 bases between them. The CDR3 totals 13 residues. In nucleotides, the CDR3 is TGTGCCTGGAGTGTAATCCTGAACACTGAAGCTTTCTTT. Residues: CAWSVILNTEAFF.

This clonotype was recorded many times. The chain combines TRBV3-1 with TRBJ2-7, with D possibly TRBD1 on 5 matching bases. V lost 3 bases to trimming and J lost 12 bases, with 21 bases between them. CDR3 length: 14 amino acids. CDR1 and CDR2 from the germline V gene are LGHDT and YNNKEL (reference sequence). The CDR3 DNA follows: TGTGCCAGCAGCCAGGCTGGCAGGGTGAGTAGCAGGTACTTC. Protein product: CASSQAGRVSSRYF.

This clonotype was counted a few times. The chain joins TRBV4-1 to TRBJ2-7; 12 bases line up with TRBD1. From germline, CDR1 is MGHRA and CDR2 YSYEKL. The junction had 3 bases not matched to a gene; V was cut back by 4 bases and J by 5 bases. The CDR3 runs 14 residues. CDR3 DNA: TGCGCCAGCAGCCCCGGGACAGGGGGCCACGAGCAGTACTTC. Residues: CASSPGTGGHEQYF.

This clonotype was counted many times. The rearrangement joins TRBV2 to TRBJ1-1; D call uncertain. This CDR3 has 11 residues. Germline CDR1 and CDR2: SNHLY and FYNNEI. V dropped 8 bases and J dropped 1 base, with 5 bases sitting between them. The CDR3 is CASLENTEAFF. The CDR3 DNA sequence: TGTGCCAGCCTAGAGAACACTGAAGCTTTCTTT.

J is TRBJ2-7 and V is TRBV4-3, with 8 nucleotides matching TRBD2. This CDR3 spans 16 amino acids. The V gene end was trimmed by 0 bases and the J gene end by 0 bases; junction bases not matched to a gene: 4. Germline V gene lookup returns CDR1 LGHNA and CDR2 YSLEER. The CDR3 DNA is TGCGCCAGCAGCCAAGATGGGCGGGGGGACTCCTACGAGCAGTACTTC. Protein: CASSQDGRGDSYEQYF.

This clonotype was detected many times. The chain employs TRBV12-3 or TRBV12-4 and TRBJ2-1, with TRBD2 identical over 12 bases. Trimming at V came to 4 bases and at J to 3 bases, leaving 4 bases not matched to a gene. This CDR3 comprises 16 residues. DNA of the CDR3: TGTGCCAGCAGTTCTGGACTAGCGGGAAGCTACAATGAGCAGTTCTTC. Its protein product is CASSSGLAGSYNEQFF.

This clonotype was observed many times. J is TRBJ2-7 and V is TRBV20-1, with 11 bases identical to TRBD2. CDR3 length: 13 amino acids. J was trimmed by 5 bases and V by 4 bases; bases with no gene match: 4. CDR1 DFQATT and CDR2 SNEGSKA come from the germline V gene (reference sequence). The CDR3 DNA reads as TGCAGTGCTACGACTAGCGGGATTAACGAGCAGTACTTC. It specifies CSATTSGINEQYF.

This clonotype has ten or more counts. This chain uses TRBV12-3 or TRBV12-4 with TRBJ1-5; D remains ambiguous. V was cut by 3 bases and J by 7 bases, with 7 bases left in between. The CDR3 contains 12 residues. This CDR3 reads CASSLTGQPQHF. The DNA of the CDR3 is TGTGCCAGCAGTTTGACGGGGCAGCCCCAGCATTTT.

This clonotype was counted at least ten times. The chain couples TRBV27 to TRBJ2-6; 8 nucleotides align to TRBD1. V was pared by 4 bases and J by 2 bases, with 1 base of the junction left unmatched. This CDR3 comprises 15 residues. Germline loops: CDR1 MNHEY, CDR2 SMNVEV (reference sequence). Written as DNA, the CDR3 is TGTGCCAGCAGTTCGACAGGGGCTGGGGCCAACGTCCTGACTTTC. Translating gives CASSSTGAGANVLTF.

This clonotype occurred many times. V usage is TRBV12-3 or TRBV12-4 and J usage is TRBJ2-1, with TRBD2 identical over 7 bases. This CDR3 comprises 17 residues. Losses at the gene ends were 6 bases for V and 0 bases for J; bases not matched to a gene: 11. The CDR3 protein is CASSYLLPSGSYNEQFF. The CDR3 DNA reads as TGTGCCAGCAGCTATCTTCTACCTAGCGGCTCCTACAATGAGCAGTTCTTC.

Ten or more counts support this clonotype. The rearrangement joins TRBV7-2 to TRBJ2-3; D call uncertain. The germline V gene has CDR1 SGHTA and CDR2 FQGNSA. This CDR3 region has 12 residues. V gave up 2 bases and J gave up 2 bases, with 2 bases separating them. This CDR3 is CASSLPTDTQYF. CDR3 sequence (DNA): TGTGCCAGCAGCTTACCCACAGATACGCAGTATTTT.

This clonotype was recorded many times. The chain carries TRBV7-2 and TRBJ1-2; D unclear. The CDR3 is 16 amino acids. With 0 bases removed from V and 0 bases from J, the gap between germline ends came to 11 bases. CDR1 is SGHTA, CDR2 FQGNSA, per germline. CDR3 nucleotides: TGTGCCAGCAGCTTAGCGCCTTGGACCTCTAACTATGGCTACACCTTC. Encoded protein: CASSLAPWTSNYGYTF.

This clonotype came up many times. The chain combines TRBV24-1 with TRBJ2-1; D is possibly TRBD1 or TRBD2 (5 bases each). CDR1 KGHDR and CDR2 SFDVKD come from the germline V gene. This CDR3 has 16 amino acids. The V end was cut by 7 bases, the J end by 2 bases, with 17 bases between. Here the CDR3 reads CATRPGAADPYNEQFF. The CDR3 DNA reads TGTGCCACCAGGCCCGGGGCGGCGGACCCCTACAATGAGCAGTTCTTC.

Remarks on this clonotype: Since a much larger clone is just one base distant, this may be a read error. The DNA of the CDR3 is TGCGCCAGCAGCCCGAAGCCTGGGATTACCAGGGAGCAGTACTTC. Translating it yields CASSPKPGITREQYF. This chain connects TRBV5-1 to TRBJ2-7; D gene unclear. This CDR3 has 15 residues. V shed 4 bases and J shed 7 bases, with 21 bases lying between them. Germline loops: CDR1 SGHRS, CDR2 YFSETQ.

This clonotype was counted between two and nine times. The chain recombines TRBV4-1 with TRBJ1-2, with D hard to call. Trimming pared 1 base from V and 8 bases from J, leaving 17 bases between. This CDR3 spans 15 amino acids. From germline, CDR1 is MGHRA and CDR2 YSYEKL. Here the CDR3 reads CASSQGTLGVGGYTF. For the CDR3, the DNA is TGCGCCAGCAGCCAAGGAACGCTTGGCGTCGGGGGCTACACCTTC.

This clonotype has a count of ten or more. Here the CDR3 DNA reads TGTGCCAGCATTGTGACCAGCGGAGGGACTGAAGCTTTCTTT. Translating it yields CASIVTSGGTEAFF. The chain recombines TRBV6-1 with TRBJ1-1; D gene uncertain. The germline V gene encodes CDR1 MNHNS and CDR2 SASEGT. V gave up 7 bases and J gave up 5 bases, with 17 bases separating them. The CDR3 is made up of 14 amino acids.

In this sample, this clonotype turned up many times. The CDR3 nucleotides read TGTGCCAGCAGTTTTTTCTTCAGGGGATTTGGCAATCAGCCCCAGCATTTT. Encoded protein: CASSFFFRGFGNQPQHF. The chain couples TRBV28 to TRBJ1-5; a possible D gene is TRBD1 (6 bases). The CDR3 length is 17 residues. Germline V lookup: CDR1 MDHEN, CDR2 SYDVKM. Trimming pared 3 bases from V and 2 bases from J, leaving 17 bases between.

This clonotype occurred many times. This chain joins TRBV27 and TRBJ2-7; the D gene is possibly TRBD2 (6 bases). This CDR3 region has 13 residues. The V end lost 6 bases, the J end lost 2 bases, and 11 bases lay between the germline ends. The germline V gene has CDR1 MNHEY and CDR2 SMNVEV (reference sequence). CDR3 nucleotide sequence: TGTGCCAGCAGGCGGGACCGCGCCTACGAGCAGTACTTC. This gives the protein CASRRDRAYEQYF.

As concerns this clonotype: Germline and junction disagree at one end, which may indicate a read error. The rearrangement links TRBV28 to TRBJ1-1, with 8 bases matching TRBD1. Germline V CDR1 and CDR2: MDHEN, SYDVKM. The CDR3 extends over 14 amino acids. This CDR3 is CASSDRGGGTEASF. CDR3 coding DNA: TGTGCCAGCAGTGACAGGGGAGGTGGCACTGAAGCTTCCTTT.

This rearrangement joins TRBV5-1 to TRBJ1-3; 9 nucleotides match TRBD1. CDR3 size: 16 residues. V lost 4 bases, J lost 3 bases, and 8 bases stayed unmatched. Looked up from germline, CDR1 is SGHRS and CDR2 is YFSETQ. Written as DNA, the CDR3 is TGCGCCAGCAGCGAGACAGGGGGACAGTTTGGAAACACCATATATTTT. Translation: CASSETGGQFGNTIYF.

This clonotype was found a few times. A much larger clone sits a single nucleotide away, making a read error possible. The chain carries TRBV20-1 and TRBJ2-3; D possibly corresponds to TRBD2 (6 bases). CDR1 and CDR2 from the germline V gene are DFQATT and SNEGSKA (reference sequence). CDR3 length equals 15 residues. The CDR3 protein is CSARDERGGTDAQYF. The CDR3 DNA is TGCAGTGCTAGAGATGAGAGGGGAGGAACAGATGCGCAGTATTTT.

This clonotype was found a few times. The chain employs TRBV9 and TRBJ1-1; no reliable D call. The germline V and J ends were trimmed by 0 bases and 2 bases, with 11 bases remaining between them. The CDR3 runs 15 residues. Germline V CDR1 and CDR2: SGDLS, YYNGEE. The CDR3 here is CASSVVGQVNTEAFF. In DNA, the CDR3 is TGTGCCAGCAGCGTAGTAGGGCAGGTCAACACTGAAGCTTTCTTT.

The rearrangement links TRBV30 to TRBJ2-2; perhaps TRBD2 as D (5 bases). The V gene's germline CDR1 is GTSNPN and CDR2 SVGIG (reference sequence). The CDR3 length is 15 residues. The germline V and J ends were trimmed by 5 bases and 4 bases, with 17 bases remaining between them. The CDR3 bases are TGTGCCTGGTCTCTCGAGTGGGCGGGCACCGGGGAGCTGTTTTTT. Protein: CAWSLEWAGTGELFF. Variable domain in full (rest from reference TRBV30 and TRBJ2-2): SQTIHQWPATLVQPVGSPLSLECTVEGTSNPNLYWYRQAAGRGLQLLFYSVGIGQISSEVPQNLSASRPQDRQFILSSKKLLLSDSGFYLCAWSLEWAGTGELFFGEGSRLTVL.

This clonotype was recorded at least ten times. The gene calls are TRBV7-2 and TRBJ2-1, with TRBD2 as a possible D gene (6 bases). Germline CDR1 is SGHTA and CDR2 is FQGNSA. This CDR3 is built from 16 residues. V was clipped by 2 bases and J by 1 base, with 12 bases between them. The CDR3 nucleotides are TGTGCCAGCAGCTTATTAAAGCGGGTGTCCTACAATGAGCAGTTCTTC. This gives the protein CASSLLKRVSYNEQFF.

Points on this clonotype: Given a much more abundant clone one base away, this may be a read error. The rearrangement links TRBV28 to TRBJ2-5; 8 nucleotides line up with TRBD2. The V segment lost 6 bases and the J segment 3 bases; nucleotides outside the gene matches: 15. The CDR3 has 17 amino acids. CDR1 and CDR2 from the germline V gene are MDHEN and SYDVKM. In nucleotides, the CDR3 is TGTGCCAGCAGCGACAGCGAGACACTAGCGGATAAAGAGACCCAGTACTTC. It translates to CASSDSETLADKETQYF.

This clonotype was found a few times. The CDR3 DNA reads TGTGCCAGCAGCTTAGCGCTGCAGGGAGTTAACTATGGCTACACCTTC. Residues: CASSLALQGVNYGYTF. The chain recombines TRBV7-9 with TRBJ1-2; D perhaps matches TRBD1 (5 bases). The germline V and J ends were trimmed by 0 bases and 1 base, with 12 bases remaining between them. CDR1 SEHNR and CDR2 FQNEAQ come from the germline V gene (reference sequence). The CDR3 contains 16 residues.

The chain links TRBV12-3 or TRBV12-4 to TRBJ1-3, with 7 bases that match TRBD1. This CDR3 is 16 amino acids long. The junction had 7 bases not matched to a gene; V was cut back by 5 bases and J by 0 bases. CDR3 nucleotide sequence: TGTGCCAGCAGTCGAGGACAGGTATGCTCTGGAAACACCATATATTTT. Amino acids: CASSRGQVCSGNTIYF.

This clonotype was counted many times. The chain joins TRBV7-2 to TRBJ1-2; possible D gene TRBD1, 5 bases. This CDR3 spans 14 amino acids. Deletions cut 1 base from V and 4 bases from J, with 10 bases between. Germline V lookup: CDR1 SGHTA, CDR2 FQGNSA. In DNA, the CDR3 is TGTGCCAGCAGCTTAGTCGGGACTTCCTATGGCTACACCTTC. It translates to CASSLVGTSYGYTF.

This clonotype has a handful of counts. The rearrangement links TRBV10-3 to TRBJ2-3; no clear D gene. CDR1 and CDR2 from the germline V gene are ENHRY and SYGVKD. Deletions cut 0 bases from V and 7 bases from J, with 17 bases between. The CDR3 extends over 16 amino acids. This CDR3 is CAISESPSRNGNTQYF. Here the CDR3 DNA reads TGTGCCATCAGTGAGTCGCCCAGTCGAAACGGTAATACGCAGTATTTT.